These 25 T cell receptor beta chains were sequenced from one sample in a study of T-cell reconstitution after alpha-beta-depleted transplantation in children (dated by TCRdb to the mid-2010s). Library prep was done by PCR. Sequenced on an Illumina HiSeq 2500. To normalize quantification of the TCRbeta repertoire, the TCR libraries were built with molecular barcoding that relied on unique molecular identifiers. In TCRdb, the public reads were trimmed at Q25 with fastp and aligned with MiXCR, with productive beta chains retained. Each entry merges the rows of one CDR3 protein and shows their most common DNA and genes. The sample yields 530,000 or so distinct CDR3 sequences; around 27% were counted once. Of the sample, around a third falls within the top ten clones. According to the study, the label for this sample's treatment or condition signals: allogeneic hematopoietic cell transplantation with graft depleted of TCRalphabeta T cells and CD19 B cells.

The sample here was PBMCs, taken before TCRalphabeta/CD19-depleted stem cell transplant. Receptors originate from a boy under two years old with Wiskott-Aldrich syndrome, due to receive a stem cell transplant.

This clonotype showed up just a few times. V usage is TRBV11-2 and J usage is TRBJ1-1, with unresolved D. Trimming removed 2 bases from V and 1 base from J, with 20 bases in between. The CDR3 is 18 residues long. Per germline, CDR1 SGHAT and CDR2 FQNNGV. In DNA, the CDR3 is TGTGCCAGCAGCTTATTCTTTCTACGCGGGTCAAAGAACACTGAAGCTTTCTTT. Protein sequence: CASSLFFLRGSKNTEAFF.

The rearrangement joins TRBV7-2 to TRBJ2-2; D is perhaps TRBD1 or TRBD2 (5 bases each). The CDR3 is 14 amino acids. Trimming removed 2 bases at V and 5 bases at J, with 9 bases between. Germline CDR1 is SGHTA and CDR2 is FQGNSA. CDR3 sequence: CASSLKRGTGELFF. CDR3 sequence (DNA): TGTGCCAGCAGCTTAAAGAGGGGAACCGGGGAGCTGTTTTTT. Drawing the rest from reference TRBV7-2 and TRBJ2-2, the complete variable domain is GAGVSQSPSNKVTEKGKDVELRCDPISGHTALYWYRQSLGQGLEFLIYFQGNSAPDKSGLPSDRFSAERTGGSVSTLTIQRTQQEDSAVYLCASSLKRGTGELFFGEGSRLTVL.

J is TRBJ2-5 and V is TRBV3-1; perhaps TRBD1 as D (5 bases). The CDR3 consists of 15 residues. The germline gives CDR1 LGHDT, CDR2 YNNKEL (reference sequence). V was clipped by 1 base and J by 1 base, with 10 bases between them. CDR3: CASSQARGPQETQYF. For the CDR3, the DNA is TGTGCCAGCAGCCAAGCTAGGGGCCCCCAAGAGACCCAGTACTTC.

The rearrangement joins TRBV5-1 to TRBJ2-1; D unresolved. Looked up from germline, CDR1 is SGHRS and CDR2 is YFSETQ. V was clipped by 5 bases and J by 7 bases, with 10 bases between them. This CDR3 contains 12 residues. The CDR3 sequence is CASSMGTNEQFF. The CDR3 nucleotides read TGCGCCAGCAGTATGGGAACTAATGAGCAGTTCTTC.

The chain recombines TRBV20-1 with TRBJ2-1, with 8 positions matching TRBD2. Germline values: CDR1 DFQATT, CDR2 SNEGSKA (reference sequence). This CDR3 is built from 14 residues. The trim removed 5 bases at V and 10 bases at J, leaving 13 bases unmatched. CDR3 sequence reads: CSALLAVGPGEQFF. The CDR3 region has the DNA TGCAGTGCTTTACTAGCGGTAGGGCCAGGGGAGCAGTTCTTC.

This rearrangement joins TRBV4-2 to TRBJ1-5; weak D call: TRBD1 (5 bases). There are 14 residues in the CDR3. Germline CDR1 LGHNA, CDR2 YNFKEQ. V was trimmed by 4 bases and J by 1 base, leaving 8 bases between them. The chain's CDR3 is CASSRRDSNQPQHF. CDR3 in DNA: TGTGCCAGCAGCCGTAGGGACAGCAATCAGCCCCAGCATTTT.

This clonotype was seen more than once but under ten times. The chain recombines TRBV29-1 with TRBJ1-1; D not certain. Trimming left V 4 bases short and J 2 bases short, with 14 bases between. This CDR3 region has 14 residues. Germline lookup yields CDR1 SQVTM and CDR2 ANQGSEA. CDR3 residues: CSVGNRPPNTEAFF. The CDR3 DNA follows: TGCAGCGTTGGGAACAGACCCCCAAACACTGAAGCTTTCTTT.

In nucleotides, the CDR3 is TGCAGTGCCCTGGCTAGCGGGAAGACCGGGGAGCTGTTTTTT. Its protein is CSALASGKTGELFF. This chain uses TRBV20-1 with TRBJ2-2; TRBD2 matches at 9 bases. V shed 6 bases, J shed 5 bases, and the junction held 7 bases outside the gene matches. The germline gives CDR1 DFQATT, CDR2 SNEGSKA (reference sequence). CDR3 length: 14 residues.

The rearrangement uses TRBV3-1 and TRBJ2-2; the D is unclear. CDR3 length: 16 residues. The V gene lost 4 bases and the J gene lost 4 bases, with 16 bases spanning the gap. Germline V gene sequence: CDR1 LGHDT, CDR2 YNNKEL (reference sequence). Here the CDR3 reads CASSRSFDTITGELFF. Here the CDR3 DNA reads TGTGCCAGCAGCCGCAGCTTCGACACAATCACCGGGGAGCTGTTTTTT.

The V gene is TRBV11-1, the J gene TRBJ2-1; 14 nucleotides line up with TRBD2. This CDR3 contains 16 residues. J lost 8 bases, V lost 5 bases, and 8 bases had no gene match. Per the germline V gene, CDR1 is SGHAT and CDR2 is FQDESV (reference sequence). CDR3 bases: TGTGCCAGCAGCGGTACCGGGACTAGCGGGAGTTATGAGCAGTTCTTC. Protein sequence: CASSGTGTSGSYEQFF.

The chain uses TRBV5-1 and TRBJ2-7, with TRBD1 matching 8 bases. CDR1 and CDR2 (germline): SGHRS, YFSETQ. CDR3 length: 14 amino acids. V shed 4 bases and J 7 bases; nucleotides not matched to a gene: 10. CDR3 protein: CASSPGTGFGEQYF. The CDR3 bases are TGCGCCAGCAGCCCCGGGACAGGATTTGGGGAGCAGTACTTC. The full variable domain, completed using reference TRBV5-1 and TRBJ2-7, is KAGVTQTPRYLIKTRGQQVTLSCSPISGHRSVSWYQQTPGQGLQFLFEYFSETQRNKGNFPGRFSGRQFSNSRSEMNVSTLELGDSALYLCASSPGTGFGEQYFGPGTRLTVT.

This clonotype has just a few counts. The genes are TRBV2 and TRBJ2-7; D ambiguous. The germline V gene has CDR1 SNHLY and CDR2 FYNNEI. CDR3 length: 13 residues. The V end was cut by 2 bases, the J end by 1 base, with 6 bases between. CDR3 nucleotides: TGTGCCAGCAGTGAACCTGTTTCCTACGAGCAGTACTTC. Translating it yields CASSEPVSYEQYF. Full variable domain (missing parts from reference TRBV2 and TRBJ2-7): EPEVTQTPSHQVTQMGQEVILRCVPISNHLYFYWYRQILGQKVEFLVSFYNNEISEKSEIFDDQFSVERPDGSNFTLKIRSTKLEDSAMYFCASSEPVSYEQYFGPGTRLTVT.

The chain joins TRBV20-1 to TRBJ2-7; D might be TRBD1 or TRBD2, each matching 6 bases. CDR3 length: 16 residues. The germline V gene encodes CDR1 DFQATT and CDR2 SNEGSKA (reference sequence). V was trimmed by 1 base and J by 2 bases, leaving 18 bases between them. CDR3 nucleotides: TGCAGTGCTAGAGGGGGTTGGGGGGCCGCCACCTACGAGCAGTACTTC. Translated: CSARGGWGAATYEQYF.

The V and J genes are TRBV25-1 and TRBJ1-1; 7 bases are shared with TRBD1. CDR1 and CDR2 from the germline V gene are MGHDK and SYGVNS. The CDR3 sequence is 14 residues long. V lost 4 bases, J lost 6 bases, and 8 bases stayed unmatched. The CDR3 spells CASSGAGTVAEAFF. In nucleotides, the CDR3 is TGTGCCAGCAGTGGAGCCGGGACAGTCGCTGAAGCTTTCTTT.

The chain combines TRBV7-6 with TRBJ1-1; D unresolved. The germline V and J ends were trimmed by 1 base and 0 bases, with 9 bases remaining between them. The CDR3 consists of 15 residues. The germline V gene has CDR1 SGHVS and CDR2 FNYEAQ. CDR3 in DNA: TGTGCCAGCAGCTTAGAGGCACGAATGAACACTGAAGCTTTCTTT. It encodes CASSLEARMNTEAFF.

V gene TRBV11-2 combines with J gene TRBJ2-6; no clear D. The CDR3 sequence is 16 residues long. The germline CDR1 and CDR2 sequences are SGHAT and FQNNGV. V was shortened by 0 bases and J by 3 bases, with 9 bases between the two germline ends. CDR3: CASSLERARGANVLTF. The CDR3 DNA follows: TGTGCCAGCAGCTTAGAAAGAGCGCGTGGGGCCAACGTCCTGACTTTC.

The V call is TRBV10-3, the J call TRBJ2-2; D is ambiguous. This CDR3 spans 12 amino acids. Looked up from germline, CDR1 is ENHRY and CDR2 is SYGVKD. Between the trimmed V and J ends, which lost 3 bases and 5 bases, there was a span of 4 bases. The CDR3 coding sequence is TGTGCCATCAGTGATACTACCGGGGAGCTGTTTTTT. Amino acid sequence: CAISDTTGELFF.

This clonotype was counted only a few times. The chain links TRBV5-1 to TRBJ2-1, with D hard to call. The CDR3 loop spans 13 amino acids. V lost 0 bases and J lost 15, with 16 bases in between. Germline V gene sequence: CDR1 SGHRS, CDR2 YFSETQ. CDR3 in DNA: TGCGCCAGCAGCTTGGTTGGCGTAGGGCTTAGGTTCTTC. It is translated as CASSLVGVGLRFF.

The chain links TRBV29-1 to TRBJ2-5; no definite D call. This CDR3 comprises 12 residues. From germline, CDR1 is SQVTM and CDR2 ANQGSEA. The V and J ends lost 3 bases and 4 bases respectively, with 9 bases between them. The CDR3 nucleotides read TGCAGCGTTGATACAGAGCGAGAGACCCAGTACTTC. The encoded protein is CSVDTERETQYF.

This clonotype was seen more than once but under ten times. V and J are TRBV20-1 and TRBJ2-5; 8 bases map to TRBD2. The CDR3 is made up of 15 amino acids. CDR1 DFQATT and CDR2 SNEGSKA come from the germline V gene (reference sequence). V was pared by 6 bases and J by 0 bases, with 9 bases of the junction left unmatched. In DNA form, the CDR3 reads TGCAGTGCCCCAAAGCGGGGGTTGTACCAAGAGACCCAGTACTTC. Translated: CSAPKRGLYQETQYF.

This clonotype turned up a few times. The V call is TRBV5-1, the J call TRBJ2-2, with a weak D call TRBD1 (5 bases). Germline CDR1 and CDR2: SGHRS and YFSETQ. The CDR3 is 14 residues long. V lost 3 bases, J lost 0 bases, and 6 bases lay in between. The DNA of the CDR3 is TGCGCCAGCAGCTACAGGCCGAACACCGGGGAGCTGTTTTTT. Its translation: CASSYRPNTGELFF.

This clonotype has a handful of counts. The chain has TRBV24-1 and TRBJ2-1; 9 positions match TRBD2. V lost 5 bases to trimming and J lost 2 bases; unmatched junction nucleotides: 15. Germline V CDR1 and CDR2: KGHDR, SFDVKD. The CDR3 has 19 residues. In DNA, the CDR3 is TGTGCCACCAGTGCACTACCGGGACTAGCCCATCACACCTACAATGAGCAGTTCTTC. Its translation is CATSALPGLAHHTYNEQFF.

The chain recombines TRBV7-9 with TRBJ2-7; D not resolved. The V end was cut by 5 bases, the J end by 2 bases, with 13 bases between. Germline assignment: CDR1 SEHNR and CDR2 FQNEAQ (reference sequence). The CDR3 spans 14 residues. CDR3 DNA sequence: TGTGCCAGCAGCCTTCAGACGGTACCCTACGAGCAGTACTTC. Translation gives CASSLQTVPYEQYF.

The chain couples TRBV6-1 to TRBJ1-6; D uncertain. The ends were cut back, 6 bases at V and 8 bases at J, with 11 bases in the middle. This CDR3 region has 13 residues. CDR1 MNHNS and CDR2 SASEGT come from the germline V gene. CDR3 region: CASSRGPHSPLHF. The CDR3 DNA reads TGTGCCAGCAGCCGAGGGCCCCATTCACCCCTCCACTTT.

The chain employs TRBV6-2 or TRBV6-3 and TRBJ2-2; possible D gene TRBD2, 5 bases. CDR1 is MNHEY, CDR2 SVGEGT, per germline. There are 13 residues in the CDR3. Trimming shortened V by 1 base and J by 7 bases, and 7 bases separated the two germline ends. The CDR3 DNA reads as TGTGCCAGCAGTTACTATGAGGGCGGGGAGCTGTTTTTT. Its protein is CASSYYEGGELFF.